The clone carrying this T cell receptor beta chain is a singleton in its sample. The antigen remains unidentified. Per germline, CDR1 SGDLS and CDR2 YYNGEE. The CDR3 length is 18 residues. V shed 0 bases and J shed 0 bases, with 19 bases lying between them. Sequencing was performed with immunoSEQ multiplex PCR; in TCRdb, only in-frame clones are kept and a portion is missing. This sample has tens of thousands of clones, with 89% found just once. This record comes from a study of OX40 agonist ivuxolimab in advanced cancers. General observations from the study: Fewer expanded clones were found on average in CD4+ than in CD8+ T cells. Clones of CD4+ and CD8+ blood T cells grew by week 6 at doses of 0.1 to 3.0 mg/kg.

Samples of blood were obtained at baseline, on cycle 4 day 1, and on cycle 7 day 1. Source: CD4+ or CD8+ T cells sorted from blood, taken in a trial of the OX40 agonist ivuxolimab. The rearrangement joins TRBV9 to TRBJ2-7; either TRBD1 or TRBD2 may fit D (6 bases each). The clonotype comes from an adult with an advanced solid tumor such as melanoma, head and neck, liver or kidney cancer. The CDR3 is CASSVADPLGGGSYEQYF. The DNA of the CDR3 is TGTGCCAGCAGCGTAGCTGATCCTCTTGGAGGGGGCTCCTACGAGCAGTACTTC.